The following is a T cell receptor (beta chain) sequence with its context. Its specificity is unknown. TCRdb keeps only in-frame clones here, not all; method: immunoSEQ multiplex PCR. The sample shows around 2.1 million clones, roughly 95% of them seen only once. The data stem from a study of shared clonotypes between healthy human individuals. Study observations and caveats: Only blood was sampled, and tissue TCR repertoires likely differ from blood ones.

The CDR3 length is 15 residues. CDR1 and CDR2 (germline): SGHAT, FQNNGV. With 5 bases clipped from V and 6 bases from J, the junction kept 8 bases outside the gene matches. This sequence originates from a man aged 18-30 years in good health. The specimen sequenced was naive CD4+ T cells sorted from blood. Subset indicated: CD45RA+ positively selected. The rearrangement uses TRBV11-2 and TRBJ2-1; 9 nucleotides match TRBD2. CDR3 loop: CASSPIAGAFNEQFF. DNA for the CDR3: TGTGCCAGCAGCCCAATAGCGGGGGCATTCAATGAGCAGTTCTTC.